Included here is one TCR beta chain sequence, with context. A J-beta primer mix and a sample-barcoded 5' primer were used in a second PCR of roughly 6 to 11 cycles. Individual samples furnished no less than 3 million CDR3-containing paired-end reads apiece. MiXCR was run by TCRdb on the 5' RACE reads, yielding one entry per CDR3 protein. The sample has over 600,000 distinct CDR3 sequences, around 41% seen once; the top ten hold around 30%. The data were obtained in a study of blood T cells in healthy people across ages. Total RNA was isolated from each sample in quantities of at least 5 micrograms. The CDR3 covers 13 residues. Losses at the gene ends were 0 bases for V and 8 bases for J; bases not matched to a gene: 6. CDR1 is SQVTM and CDR2 is ANQGSEA in the germline V gene.

Sequenced input: blood. The chain recombines TRBV29-1 with TRBJ1-2, with TRBD1 identical over 7 bases. The TCR originated in an elderly man in good health. Here the CDR3 DNA reads TGCAGCGTTGAAGAATCAGGGGGGCGGGGCTACACCTTC. This encodes CSVEESGGRGYTF.